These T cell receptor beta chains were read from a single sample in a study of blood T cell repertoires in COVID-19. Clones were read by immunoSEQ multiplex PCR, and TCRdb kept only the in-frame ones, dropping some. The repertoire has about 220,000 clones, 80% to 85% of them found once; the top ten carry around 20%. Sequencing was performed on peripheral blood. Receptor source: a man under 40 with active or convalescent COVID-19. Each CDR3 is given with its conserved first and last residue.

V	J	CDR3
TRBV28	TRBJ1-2	CASGSGRGRNGYTF
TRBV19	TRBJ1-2	CASSMAGTLSGYTF
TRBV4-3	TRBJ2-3	CASSRAGGRATDTQYF
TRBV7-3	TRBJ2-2	CASSLGGNRELFF
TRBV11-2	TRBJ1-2	CASSWDTNYGYTF
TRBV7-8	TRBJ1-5	CASSFGGAYQPQHF
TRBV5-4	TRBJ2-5	CASSPGQLYQETQYF
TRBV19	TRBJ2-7	CASSPTSGVTYEQYF
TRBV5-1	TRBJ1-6	CASSPTGGGKNSPLHF
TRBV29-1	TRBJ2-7	CSVSGLAYEQYF
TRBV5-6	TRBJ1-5	CASSSFSGNQPQHF
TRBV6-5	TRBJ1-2	CASNPISPESYTF
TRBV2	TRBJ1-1	CASSPEISGTEAFF
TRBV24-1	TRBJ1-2	CATSDAGGEGGGYTF
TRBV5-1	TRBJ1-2	CASSLGGGEVGYTF
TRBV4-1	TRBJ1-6	CASSQDLRQAASPLHF
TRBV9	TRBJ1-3	CASSVTPYRGIGNTIYF
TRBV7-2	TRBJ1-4	CASSKDRGVVAEKLFF
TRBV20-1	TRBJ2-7	CSASGRDRTF
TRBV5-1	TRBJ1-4	CASSQGTVGEKLFF
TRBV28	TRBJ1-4	CASSPPASSSEKLFF
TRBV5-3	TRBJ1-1	CARSWPLALGARRSAFF
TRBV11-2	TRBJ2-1	CASSLLSAGGNEQFF
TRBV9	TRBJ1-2	CASSVDFGGRGYTF
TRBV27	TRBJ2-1	CASSLGPSGIHGDEQFF
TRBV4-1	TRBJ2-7	CASSPNDWASGPYEQYF
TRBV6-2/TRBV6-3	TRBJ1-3	CASSLTGASSGNTIYF
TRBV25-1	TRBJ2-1	CAMGLAGGPRYNEQFF
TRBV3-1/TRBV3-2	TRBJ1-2	CASSQESYYGYTF
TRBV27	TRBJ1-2	CASSTNRDRNYGYTF
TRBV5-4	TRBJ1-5	CASSQGTGNQPQHF
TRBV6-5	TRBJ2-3	CASSYSGWADTQYF
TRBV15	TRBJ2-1	CATSPTGLLSSYNEQFF
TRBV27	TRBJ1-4	CASSFFIGTGSTATNEKLFF
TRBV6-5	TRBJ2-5	CASTPRGGRGETQYF
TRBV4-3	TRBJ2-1	CASSQDTGFSGEQFF
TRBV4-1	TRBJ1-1	CASSQPGQTEAFF
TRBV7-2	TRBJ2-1	CASSALRESYNEQFF
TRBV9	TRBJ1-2	CASSDPPGRGGGYTF
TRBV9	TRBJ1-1	CASSTTSGTDPFF
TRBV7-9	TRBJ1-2	CASSPRTGHNYGYTF